This T cell receptor beta chain derives from a study of blood T cell repertoires in COVID-19. Study overall: Researchers got acute and convalescent COVID-19 samples from the United States, Italy and Spain. PBMCs, B-cell-depleted T cells, or T cells provided the cDNA or gDNA that made up the material.

Original processing methods: Researchers report that nucleated cell counts were estimated from reference gene primer amplification. Sequencing was performed with immunoSEQ multiplex PCR; in TCRdb, only in-frame clones are kept and a portion is missing. V, J and clone size reflect that table, while D and trimming were determined from the DNA. The data show about 110,000 clones, about 85% seen once. V shed 2 bases and J 4 bases; nucleotides not matched to a gene: 10. The CDR3 totals 16 residues. CDR1 is SGHDT and CDR2 is YYEEEE in the germline V gene. The chain links TRBV5-6 to TRBJ1-1; the match to TRBD1 covers 8 bases. This receptor was taken from a human donor in a cohort sampled during active COVID-19. The sequencing sample was made of peripheral blood. The CDR3, as DNA: TGTGCCAGCAGCTTACGGACAGGGCGCATGGTCACTGAAGCTTTCTTT. It translates to CASSLRTGRMVTEAFF. The variable domain in full, completed from reference TRBV5-6 and TRBJ1-1, reads DAGVTQSPTHLIKTRGQQVTLRCSPKSGHDTVSWYQQALGQGPQFIFQYYEEEERQRGNFPDRFSGHQFPNYSSELNVNALLLGDSALYLCASSLRTGRMVTEAFFGQGTRLTVV.